This T cell receptor (beta chain) originates from a study of OX40 agonist ivuxolimab in advanced cancers. Study-wide background: Ivuxolimab, an agonist antibody against OX40 (CD134), was given to patients. The dose of intravenous ivuxolimab that patients received every 2 weeks ranged from 0.01 to 10 mg/kg. Overall study results and limits: Antigen targets of the expanded peripheral T cells went undetermined.

Clones were sequenced by immunoSEQ multiplex PCR, and TCRdb holds only the in-frame ones, with some missing. The sample consists of about 100,000 clones, 84% of them appearing once. In the case of this clone: The antigen is not known.

The CDR3 runs to 15 residues. The V gene end was trimmed by 5 bases and the J gene end by 5 bases; junction bases not matched to a gene: 8. Germline V gene data show CDR1 as LNHDA and CDR2 as SQIVND (reference sequence). The source was CD4+ or CD8+ T cells sorted from blood, collected in a trial of the OX40 agonist ivuxolimab. The TCR was taken from an adult with an advanced solid tumor such as melanoma, head and neck, liver or kidney cancer. The chain has TRBV19 and TRBJ2-5; 10 nucleotides match TRBD1. CDR3 loop: CASSFLGQGEETQYF. The DNA of the CDR3 is TGTGCCAGTAGTTTCCTAGGACAGGGGGAGGAGACCCAGTACTTC.